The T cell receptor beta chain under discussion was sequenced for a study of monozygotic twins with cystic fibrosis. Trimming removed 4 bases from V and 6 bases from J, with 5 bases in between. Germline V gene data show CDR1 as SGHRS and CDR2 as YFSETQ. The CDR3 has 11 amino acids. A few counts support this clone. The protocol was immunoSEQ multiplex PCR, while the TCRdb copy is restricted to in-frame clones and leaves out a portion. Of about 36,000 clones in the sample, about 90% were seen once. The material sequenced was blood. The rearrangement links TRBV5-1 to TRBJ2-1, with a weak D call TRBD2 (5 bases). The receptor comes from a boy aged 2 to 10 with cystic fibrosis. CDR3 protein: CASSRGNEQFF. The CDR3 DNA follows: TGCGCCAGCAGCCGGGGCAATGAGCAGTTCTTC. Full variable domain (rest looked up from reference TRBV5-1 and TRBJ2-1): KAGVTQTPRYLIKTRGQQVTLSCSPISGHRSVSWYQQTPGQGLQFLFEYFSETQRNKGNFPGRFSGRQFSNSRSEMNVSTLELGDSALYLCASSRGNEQFFGPGTRLTVL.